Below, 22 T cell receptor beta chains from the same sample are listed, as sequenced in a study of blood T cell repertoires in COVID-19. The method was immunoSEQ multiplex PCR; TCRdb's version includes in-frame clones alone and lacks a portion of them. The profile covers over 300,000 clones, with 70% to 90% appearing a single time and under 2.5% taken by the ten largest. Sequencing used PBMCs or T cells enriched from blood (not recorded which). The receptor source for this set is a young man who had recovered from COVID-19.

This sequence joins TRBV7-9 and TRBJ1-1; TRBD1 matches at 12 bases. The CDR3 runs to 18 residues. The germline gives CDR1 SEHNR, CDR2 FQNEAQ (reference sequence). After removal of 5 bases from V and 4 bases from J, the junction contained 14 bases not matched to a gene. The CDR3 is CASSPTRGDRGQLTEAFF. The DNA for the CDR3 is TGTGCCAGCAGCCCCACCCGAGGGGACAGGGGGCAGCTCACTGAAGCTTTCTTT.

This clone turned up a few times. The CDR3 sequence: CASKGLGPLHF. The CDR3, as DNA: TGTGCCAGCAAGGGACTGGGTCCCCTCCACTTT. The gene calls are TRBV12-3 or TRBV12-4 and TRBJ1-6, with D possibly TRBD1 on 5 matching bases. The germline V and J ends were trimmed by 7 bases and 13 bases, with 11 bases remaining between them. The CDR3 loop spans 11 amino acids.

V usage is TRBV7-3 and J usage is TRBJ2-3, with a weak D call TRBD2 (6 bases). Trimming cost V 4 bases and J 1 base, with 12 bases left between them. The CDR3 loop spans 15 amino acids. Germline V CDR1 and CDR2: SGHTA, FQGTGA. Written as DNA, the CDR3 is TGTGCCAGCAGCTCCGCGGGGTTTCGCACAGATACGCAGTATTTT. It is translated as CASSSAGFRTDTQYF.

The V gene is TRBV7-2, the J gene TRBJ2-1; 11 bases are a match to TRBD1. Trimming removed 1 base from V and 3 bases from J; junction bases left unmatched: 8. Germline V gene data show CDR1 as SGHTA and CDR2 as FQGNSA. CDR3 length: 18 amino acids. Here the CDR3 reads CASSLGSQGTGGYNEQFF. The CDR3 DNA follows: TGTGCCAGCAGCTTAGGGAGTCAGGGGACAGGGGGCTACAATGAGCAGTTCTTC.

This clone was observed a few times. The CDR3 DNA reads as TGCGCCAAGACACCTCAGTACCAAGAGACCCAGTACTTC. It is translated as CAKTPQYQETQYF. The rearrangement uses TRBV23-1 and TRBJ2-5; D remains ambiguous. TRBV23-1 is labeled an ORF, and its function is uncertain. The CDR3 sequence is 13 residues long. Trimming took off 10 bases at V and 0 bases at J, with 12 bases between the two ends.

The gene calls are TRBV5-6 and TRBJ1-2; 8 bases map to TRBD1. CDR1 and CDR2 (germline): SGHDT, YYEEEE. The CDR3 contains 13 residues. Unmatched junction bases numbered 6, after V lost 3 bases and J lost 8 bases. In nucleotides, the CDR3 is TGTGCCAGCAGCTCGACAGGGGCTGCGGGCTACACCTTC. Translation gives CASSSTGAAGYTF. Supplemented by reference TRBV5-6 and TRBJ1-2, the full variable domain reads DAGVTQSPTHLIKTRGQQVTLRCSPKSGHDTVSWYQQALGQGPQFIFQYYEEEERQRGNFPDRFSGHQFPNYSSELNVNALLLGDSALYLCASSSTGAAGYTFGSGTRLTVV.

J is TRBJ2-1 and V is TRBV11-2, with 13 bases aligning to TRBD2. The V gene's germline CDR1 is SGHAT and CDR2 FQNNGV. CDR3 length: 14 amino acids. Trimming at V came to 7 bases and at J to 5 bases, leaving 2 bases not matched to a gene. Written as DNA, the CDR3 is TGTGCCAGCACCGGACTAGCGGGGGACAATGAGCAGTTCTTC. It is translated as CASTGLAGDNEQFF.

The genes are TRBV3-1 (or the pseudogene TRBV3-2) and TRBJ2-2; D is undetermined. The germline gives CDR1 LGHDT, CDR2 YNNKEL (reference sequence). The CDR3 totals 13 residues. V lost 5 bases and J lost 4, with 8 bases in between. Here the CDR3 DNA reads TGTGCCAGCAGCTACGGGTCCACCGGGGAGCTGTTTTTT. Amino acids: CASSYGSTGELFF.

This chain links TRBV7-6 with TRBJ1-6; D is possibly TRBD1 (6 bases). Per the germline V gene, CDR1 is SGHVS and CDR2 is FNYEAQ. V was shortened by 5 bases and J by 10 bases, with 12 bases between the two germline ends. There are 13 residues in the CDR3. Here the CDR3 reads CASSDIQGSPLHF. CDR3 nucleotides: TGTGCCAGCAGCGACATACAGGGATCACCCCTCCACTTT.

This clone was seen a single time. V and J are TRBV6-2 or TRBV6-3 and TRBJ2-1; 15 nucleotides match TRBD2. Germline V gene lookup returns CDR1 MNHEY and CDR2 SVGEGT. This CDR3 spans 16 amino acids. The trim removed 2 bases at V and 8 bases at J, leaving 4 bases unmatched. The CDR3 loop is CASSYLGLAGGHEQFF. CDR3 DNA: TGTGCCAGCAGTTACCTAGGACTAGCGGGGGGGCATGAGCAGTTCTTC.

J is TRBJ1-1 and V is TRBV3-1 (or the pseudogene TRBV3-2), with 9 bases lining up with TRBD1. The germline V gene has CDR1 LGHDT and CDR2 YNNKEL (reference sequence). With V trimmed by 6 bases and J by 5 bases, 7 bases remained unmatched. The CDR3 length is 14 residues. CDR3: CASSSTGGRTEAFF. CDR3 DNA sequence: TGTGCCAGCAGTTCTACAGGGGGCAGGACTGAAGCTTTCTTT.

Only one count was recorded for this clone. CDR3 bases: TGTGCCAGCAGTTACTCGGCTCAGGGGAGTGAGCCCCAGCATTTT. Amino acids: CASSYSAQGSEPQHF. This rearrangement joins TRBV6-5 to TRBJ1-5, with a weak D call TRBD1 (6 bases). The germline gives CDR1 MNHEY, CDR2 SVGAGI. V dropped 0 bases and J dropped 8 bases, with 14 bases sitting between them. This CDR3 is built from 15 residues.

CDR3 in DNA: TGTGCCAGCAGCCAAGGACAAATAGCCAAAAACATTCAGTACTTC. Protein product: CASSQGQIAKNIQYF. The V and J genes are TRBV3-1 (or the pseudogene TRBV3-2) and TRBJ2-4, with unresolved D. Germline CDR1 LGHDT, CDR2 YNNKEL (reference sequence). The CDR3 extends over 15 amino acids. V dropped 1 base and J dropped 0 bases, with 7 bases sitting between them.

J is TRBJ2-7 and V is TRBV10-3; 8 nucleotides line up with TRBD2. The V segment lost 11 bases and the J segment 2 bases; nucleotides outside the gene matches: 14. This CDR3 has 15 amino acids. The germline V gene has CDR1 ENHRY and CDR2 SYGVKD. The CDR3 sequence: CAPPVAGSQPYEQYF. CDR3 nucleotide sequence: TGTGCCCCCCCGGTAGCGGGGTCTCAACCCTACGAGCAGTACTTC.

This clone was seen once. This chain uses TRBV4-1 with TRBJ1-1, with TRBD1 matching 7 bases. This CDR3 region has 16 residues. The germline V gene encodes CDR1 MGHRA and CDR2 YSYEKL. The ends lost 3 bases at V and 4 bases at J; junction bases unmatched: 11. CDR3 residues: CASSQTGSKWGTEAFF. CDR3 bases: TGCGCCAGCAGCCAGACAGGGTCAAAGTGGGGCACTGAAGCTTTCTTT.

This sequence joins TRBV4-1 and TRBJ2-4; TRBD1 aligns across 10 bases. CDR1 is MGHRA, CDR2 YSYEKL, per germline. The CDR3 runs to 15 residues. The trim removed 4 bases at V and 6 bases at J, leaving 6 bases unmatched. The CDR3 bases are TGCGCCAGCAGCCCTCGACAGGGGGCGAGAAACATTCAGTACTTC. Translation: CASSPRQGARNIQYF.

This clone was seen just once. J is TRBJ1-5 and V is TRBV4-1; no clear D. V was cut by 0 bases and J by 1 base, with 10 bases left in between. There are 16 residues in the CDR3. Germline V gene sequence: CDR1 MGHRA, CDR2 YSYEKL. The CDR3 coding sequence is TGCGCCAGCAGCCAAGATTCGGCCGGGAGCAATCAGCCCCAGCATTTT. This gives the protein CASSQDSAGSNQPQHF.

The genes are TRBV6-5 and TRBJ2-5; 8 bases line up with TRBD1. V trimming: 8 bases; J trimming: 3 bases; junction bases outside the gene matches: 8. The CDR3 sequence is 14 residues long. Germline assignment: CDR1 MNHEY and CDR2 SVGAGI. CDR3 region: CASSITGGKETQYF. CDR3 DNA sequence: TGTGCCAGCTCCATTACAGGGGGGAAAGAGACCCAGTACTTC.

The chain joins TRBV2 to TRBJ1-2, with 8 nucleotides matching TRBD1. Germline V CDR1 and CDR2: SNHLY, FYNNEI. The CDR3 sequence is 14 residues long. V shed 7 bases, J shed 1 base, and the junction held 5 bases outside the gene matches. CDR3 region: CASTRTGNNYGYTF. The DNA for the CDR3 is TGTGCCAGCACCAGGACAGGGAATAACTATGGCTACACCTTC. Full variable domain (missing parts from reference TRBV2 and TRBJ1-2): EPEVTQTPSHQVTQMGQEVILRCVPISNHLYFYWYRQILGQKVEFLVSFYNNEISEKSEIFDDQFSVERPDGSNFTLKIRSTKLEDSAMYFCASTRTGNNYGYTFGSGTRLTVV.

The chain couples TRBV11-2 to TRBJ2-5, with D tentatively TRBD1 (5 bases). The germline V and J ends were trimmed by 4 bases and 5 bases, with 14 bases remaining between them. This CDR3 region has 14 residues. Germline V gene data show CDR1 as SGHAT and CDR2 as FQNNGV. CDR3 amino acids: CASSWRTSGETQYF. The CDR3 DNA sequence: TGTGCCAGCAGCTGGCGGACATCCGGGGAGACCCAGTACTTC.

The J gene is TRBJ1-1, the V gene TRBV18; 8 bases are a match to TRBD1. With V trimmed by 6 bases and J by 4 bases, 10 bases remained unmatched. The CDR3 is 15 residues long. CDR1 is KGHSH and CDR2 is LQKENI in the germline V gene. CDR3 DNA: TGTGCCAGCTCCGTCCGTCAGGGGGCTGGCACTGAAGCTTTCTTT. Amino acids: CASSVRQGAGTEAFF.

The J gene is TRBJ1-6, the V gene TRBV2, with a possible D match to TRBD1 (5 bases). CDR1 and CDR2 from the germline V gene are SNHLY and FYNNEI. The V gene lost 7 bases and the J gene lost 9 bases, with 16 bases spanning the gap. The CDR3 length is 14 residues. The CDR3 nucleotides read TGTGCCAGCAATGACGACGGGGACTTTTCACCCCTCCACTTT. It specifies CASNDDGDFSPLHF. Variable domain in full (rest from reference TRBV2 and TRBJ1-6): EPEVTQTPSHQVTQMGQEVILRCVPISNHLYFYWYRQILGQKVEFLVSFYNNEISEKSEIFDDQFSVERPDGSNFTLKIRSTKLEDSAMYFCASNDDGDFSPLHFGNGTRLTVT.